A selection of T cell receptor beta chains follows, all from one sample in a study of Ad26.COV2.S vaccination and SARS-CoV-2 variants. This table comes from immunoSEQ multiplex PCR, and its TCRdb copy is limited to in-frame clones, with some not included. This table holds 300,000 to 400,000 clones, 70% to 90% found once. The sample here was peripheral blood, taken in a trial of Ad26.COV2.S vaccine versus placebo. The receptors originated from a person between 18 and 60 years old who received the Ad26.COV2.S COVID-19 vaccine or a placebo. The CDR3 runs from the conserved cysteine through the conserved F or W. D genes are given only for firm matches. Expanded clones get a size class; other rows say once, few or many, or leave the size out.

J gene | V gene | clone size | D gene | CDR3 protein
TRBJ1-3 | TRBV2 | few | - | CASRLGSNTIYF
TRBJ1-4 | TRBV28 | - | - | CASSPDEEKLFF
TRBJ2-3 | TRBV18 | - | TRBD1 | CASSRGQGTDTQYF
TRBJ2-2 | TRBV10-1 | - | - | CASSPPPRAEGANTGELFF
TRBJ2-3 | TRBV27 | - | TRBD1 | CASSQTPDRATAQYF
TRBJ1-5 | TRBV5-1 | few | TRBD1 | CASSLLGQGGQPQHF
TRBJ2-3 | TRBV6-2/TRBV6-3 | - | - | CASSYSLLYTDTQYF
TRBJ1-6 | TRBV7-9 | few | - | CASSPWGRGVSPLHF
TRBJ1-2 | TRBV30 | - | TRBD1 | CAGRPGQGNYGYTF
TRBJ2-3 | TRBV19 | - | TRBD2 | CASSILVGLAGENTQYF
TRBJ2-7 | TRBV11-2 | - | - | CASSSDYYEQYF
TRBJ2-5 | TRBV30 | - | TRBD2 | CAWVAGGGETQYF
TRBJ2-5 | TRBV9 | - | - | CASSVGFGRLGETQYF
TRBJ2-7 | TRBV5-1 | - | - | CASSWGLTYEQYF
TRBJ2-2 | TRBV9 | - | - | CASSGTSLGGELFF
TRBJ2-7 | TRBV9 | - | - | CASSVGPFSGVGSYEQYF
TRBJ2-3 | TRBV4-3 | - | TRBD1 | CASSQGGQGTTDTQYF
TRBJ2-1 | TRBV6-4 | - | TRBD2 | CASSDLRGGKNEQFF
TRBJ2-7 | TRBV7-9 | - | - | CASSLNPWGGPYEQYF
TRBJ2-1 | TRBV6-6 | - | - | CASSRESLSYNEQFF
TRBJ1-1 | TRBV18 | few | - | CASSPSGGTEAFF
TRBJ2-3 | TRBV28 | - | TRBD1 | CASRDSYFYTDTQYF
TRBJ2-5 | TRBV19 | once | - | CASSFRRLERETQYF
TRBJ2-7 | TRBV5-4 | - | - | CASEVGGRAEQYF
TRBJ1-4 | TRBV3-1/TRBV3-2 | - | - | CASSQGRVLGEKLFF
TRBJ1-1 | TRBV19 | - | TRBD1 | CASSRDRNTEAFF
TRBJ1-2 | TRBV19 | - | - | CASRPGQLYGYTF